The rows below give T cell receptor beta chains drawn from one sample of a study of naive and memory T cell subsets. TCRdb fed the UMI-ligation and nested PCR reads into MiXCR, producing one record per CDR3 protein. The table has over 110,000 distinct CDR3 sequences, around 21% seen once. The sample consisted of naive CD8+ T cells from blood. These receptors were collected from a human donor in good health. The CDR3 runs from the conserved cysteine through the conserved F or W. The D gene is left open where the match is weak. Clone sizes are given selectively: once, few, many, or a class where the clone is expanded.

v_gene	j_gene	abundance	d_gene	CDR3nt	CDR3aa
TRBV28	TRBJ1-2	-	-	TGTGCCAGCAGTTCAGCCCTGGGGAACTATGGCTACACCTTC	CASSSALGNYGYTF
TRBV3-1	TRBJ2-7	few	-	TGTGCCAGCAGCCCCAAGGCCCACGGCTACGAGCAGTACTTC	CASSPKAHGYEQYF
TRBV5-1	TRBJ2-1	few	TRBD1	TGCGCCAGCAGCTTGGTGACAGGGACCTACAATGAGCAGTTCTTC	CASSLVTGTYNEQFF
TRBV10-3	TRBJ2-7	-	-	TGTGCCATCAGTGAGTCCCACGAGCAGTACTTC	CAISESHEQYF
TRBV30	TRBJ2-7	-	TRBD1	TGTGCCTGGAGTGTACAGGGGACAGGGGGGTACGAGCAGTACTTC	CAWSVQGTGGYEQYF
TRBV6-1	TRBJ1-5	-	-	TGTGCCAGCAGTGATTTGGCAGATTATCAGCCCCAGCATTTT	CASSDLADYQPQHF
TRBV28	TRBJ1-1	few	-	TGTGCCAGCAGTCATGGGGCCCATCTGGGGAACACTGAAGCTTTCTTT	CASSHGAHLGNTEAFF
TRBV7-6	TRBJ2-3	-	-	TGTGCCAGCAGCTCTGGGACCGATACTAGCACAGATACGCAGTATTTT	CASSSGTDTSTDTQYF
TRBV29-1	TRBJ1-2	many	TRBD1	TGCAGCGTCACAGGACAGGATGGCTACACCTTC	CSVTGQDGYTF
TRBV28	TRBJ2-7	-	TRBD2	TGTGCCAGCAGTTTAAGTGGTAGCGGGAGTTCCGAGCAGTACTTC	CASSLSGSGSSEQYF
TRBV3-1	TRBJ1-1	few	TRBD1	TGTGCCAGCAGCCACACAATCACCAGGACAGGGCTGAACACTGAAGCTTTCTTT	CASSHTITRTGLNTEAFF
TRBV6-5	TRBJ1-2	few	TRBD1	TGTGCCAGCGGCAAGAGGGGACAGGGGTGGAACGGCTACACCTTC	CASGKRGQGWNGYTF
TRBV12-3/TRBV12-4	TRBJ2-7	few	-	TGTGCCAGCAGTTTACTAGGGGAGGCCTACGAGCAGTACTTC	CASSLLGEAYEQYF
TRBV6-5	TRBJ2-1	few	TRBD2	TGTGCCAGCAGTCCGACTAGCGGGTGGTACAATGAGCAGTTCTTC	CASSPTSGWYNEQFF
TRBV5-1	TRBJ1-5	-	-	TGCGCCAGCAGCTGGGACGCGGGCGGGAGGCCCCAGCATTTT	CASSWDAGGRPQHF
TRBV29-1	TRBJ2-1	few	TRBD1	TGCAGCGTTGAAGGGACAGGGGTTAGGTACAATGAGCAGTTCTTC	CSVEGTGVRYNEQFF
TRBV28	TRBJ2-5	-	TRBD1	TGTGCCAGCCATGATCCGGGACAGCATCAGACCCAGTACTTC	CASHDPGQHQTQYF
TRBV5-5	TRBJ1-4	few	TRBD1	TGTGCCAGCAGCAGGACAGGATATAATGAAAAACTGTTTTTT	CASSRTGYNEKLFF
TRBV9	TRBJ2-7	-	TRBD2	TGTGCCAGCAGCGGACAAGCGGGGGGGGCAGGAGAGCAGTACTTC	CASSGQAGGAGEQYF
TRBV27	TRBJ2-1	few	-	TGTGCCAGCGGCTCGACCGAGCAGTTCTTC	CASGSTEQFF
TRBV28	TRBJ1-5	many	TRBD1	TGTGCCAGCATTCAAGACGGACAGGTACGGCCCCAGCATTTT	CASIQDGQVRPQHF
TRBV11-2	TRBJ1-4	-	-	TGTGCCAGCAGCTTAGGAGGTACCGATAATGAAAAACTGTTTTTT	CASSLGGTDNEKLFF
TRBV7-9	TRBJ2-7	few	-	TGTGCCAGCAGTACTAACAGGGAACCCACTAAAGAGCAGTACTTC	CASSTNREPTKEQYF
TRBV20-1	TRBJ2-3	-	TRBD2	TGCAGTGCTACCGGGACTAGCGGGAGGGACATCACAGATACGCAGTATTTT	CSATGTSGRDITDTQYF